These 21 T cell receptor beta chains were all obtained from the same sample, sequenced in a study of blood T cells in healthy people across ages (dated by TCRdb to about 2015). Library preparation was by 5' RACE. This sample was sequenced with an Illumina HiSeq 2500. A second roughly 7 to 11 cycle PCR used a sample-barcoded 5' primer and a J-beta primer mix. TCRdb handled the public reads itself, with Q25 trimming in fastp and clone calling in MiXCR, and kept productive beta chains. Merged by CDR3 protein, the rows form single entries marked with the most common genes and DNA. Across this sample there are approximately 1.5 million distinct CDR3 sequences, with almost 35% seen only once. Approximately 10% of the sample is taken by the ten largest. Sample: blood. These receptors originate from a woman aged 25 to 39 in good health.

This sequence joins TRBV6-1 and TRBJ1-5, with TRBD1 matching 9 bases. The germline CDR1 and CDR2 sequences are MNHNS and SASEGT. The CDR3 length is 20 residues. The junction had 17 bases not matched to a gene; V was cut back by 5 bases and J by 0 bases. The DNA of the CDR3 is TGTGCCAGCAGTACCATTGTCCCGGGACAGGGAACTACTAGCAATCAGCCCCAGCATTTT. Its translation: CASSTIVPGQGTTSNQPQHF.

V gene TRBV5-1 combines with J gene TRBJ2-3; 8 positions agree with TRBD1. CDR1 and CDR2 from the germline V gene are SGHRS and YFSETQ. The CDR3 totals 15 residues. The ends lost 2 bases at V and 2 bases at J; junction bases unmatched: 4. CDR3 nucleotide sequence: TGCGCCAGCAGCTTTACAGGGGGTGCCACAGATACGCAGTATTTT. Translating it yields CASSFTGGATDTQYF.

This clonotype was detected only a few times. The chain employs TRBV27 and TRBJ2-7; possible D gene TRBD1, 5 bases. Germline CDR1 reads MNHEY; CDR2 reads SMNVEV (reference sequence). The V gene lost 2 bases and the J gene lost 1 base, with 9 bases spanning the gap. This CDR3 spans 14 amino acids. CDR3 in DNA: TGTGCCAGCAGTTTAAACACAGGATCCTACGAGCAGTACTTC. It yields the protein CASSLNTGSYEQYF.

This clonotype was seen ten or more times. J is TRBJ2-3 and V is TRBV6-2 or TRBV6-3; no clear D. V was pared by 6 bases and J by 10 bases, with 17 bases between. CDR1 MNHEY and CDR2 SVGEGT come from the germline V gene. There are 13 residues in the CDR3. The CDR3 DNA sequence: TGTGCCAGCAGGGCAAACTGGGGTTCGGCGCAGTATTTT. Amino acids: CASRANWGSAQYF.

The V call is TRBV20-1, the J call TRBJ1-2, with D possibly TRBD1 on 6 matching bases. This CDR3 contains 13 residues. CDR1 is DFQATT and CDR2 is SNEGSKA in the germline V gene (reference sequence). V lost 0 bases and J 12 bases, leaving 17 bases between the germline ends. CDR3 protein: CSARDSQGNGHTF. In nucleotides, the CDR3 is TGCAGTGCTAGAGATAGCCAGGGGAACGGCCACACCTTC.

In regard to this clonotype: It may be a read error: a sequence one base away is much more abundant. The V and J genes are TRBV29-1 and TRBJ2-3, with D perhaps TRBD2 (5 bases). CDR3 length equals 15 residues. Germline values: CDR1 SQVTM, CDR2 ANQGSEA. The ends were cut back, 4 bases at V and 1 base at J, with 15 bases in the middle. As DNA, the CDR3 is TGCAGCGTTGTACACCTCTTCGGGGGCACAGATACGCAGTATTTT. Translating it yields CSVVHLFGGTDTQYF.

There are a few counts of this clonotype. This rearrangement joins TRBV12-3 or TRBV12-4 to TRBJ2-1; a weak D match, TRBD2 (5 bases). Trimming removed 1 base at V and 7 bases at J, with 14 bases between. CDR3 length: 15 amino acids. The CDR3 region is CASSLGLAMGNEQFF. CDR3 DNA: TGTGCCAGCAGTTTAGGGCTAGCCATGGGGAATGAGCAGTTCTTC.

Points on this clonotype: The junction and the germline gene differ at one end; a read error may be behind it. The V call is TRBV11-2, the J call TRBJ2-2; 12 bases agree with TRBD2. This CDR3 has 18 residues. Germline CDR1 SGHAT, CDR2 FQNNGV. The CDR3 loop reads CASSLAYRLAGGYGERFF. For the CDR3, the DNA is TGTGCCAGCAGCTTAGCCTATCGGCTAGCGGGGGGGTACGGGGAGCGGTTTTTT.

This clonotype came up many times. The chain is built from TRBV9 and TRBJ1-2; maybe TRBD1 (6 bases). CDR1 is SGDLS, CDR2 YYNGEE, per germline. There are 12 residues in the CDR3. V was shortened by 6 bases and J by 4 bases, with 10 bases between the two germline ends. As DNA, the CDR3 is TGTGCCAGCACAACAGGGACCTATGGCTACACCTTC. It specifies CASTTGTYGYTF. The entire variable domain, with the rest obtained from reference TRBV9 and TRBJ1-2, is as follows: DSGVTQTPKHLITATGQRVTLRCSPRSGDLSVYWYQQSLDQGLQFLIQYYNGEERAKGNILERFSAQQFPDLHSELNLSSLELGDSALYFCASTTGTYGYTFGSGTRLTVV.

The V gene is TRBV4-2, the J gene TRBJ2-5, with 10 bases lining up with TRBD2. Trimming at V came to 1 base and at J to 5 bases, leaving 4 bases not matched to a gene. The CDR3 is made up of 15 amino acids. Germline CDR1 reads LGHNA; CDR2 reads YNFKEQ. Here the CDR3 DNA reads TGTGCCAGCAGCCAAGTTCAAGCGGGGGGGGAGACCCAGTACTTC. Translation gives CASSQVQAGGETQYF.

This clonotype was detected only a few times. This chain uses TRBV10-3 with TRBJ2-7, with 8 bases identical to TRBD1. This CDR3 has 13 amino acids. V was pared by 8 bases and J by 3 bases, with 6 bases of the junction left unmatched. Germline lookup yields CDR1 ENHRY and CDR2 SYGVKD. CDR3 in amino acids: CAISDRERYEQYF. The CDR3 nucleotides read TGTGCCATCTCGGACAGGGAACGCTACGAGCAGTACTTC.

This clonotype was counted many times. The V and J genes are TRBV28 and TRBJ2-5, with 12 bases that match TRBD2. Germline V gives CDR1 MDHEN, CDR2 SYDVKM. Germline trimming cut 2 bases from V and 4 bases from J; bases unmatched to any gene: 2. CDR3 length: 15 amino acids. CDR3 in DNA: TGTGCCAGCAGTTTAAGACTAGCGGGAGCAGAGACCCAGTACTTC. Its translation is CASSLRLAGAETQYF.

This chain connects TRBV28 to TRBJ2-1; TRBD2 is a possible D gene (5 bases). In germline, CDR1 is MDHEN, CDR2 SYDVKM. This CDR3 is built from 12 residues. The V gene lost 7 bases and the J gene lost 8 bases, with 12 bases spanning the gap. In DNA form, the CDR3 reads TGTGCCAGCAACGGGGTGGTCGATGAGCAGTTCTTC. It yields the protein CASNGVVDEQFF.

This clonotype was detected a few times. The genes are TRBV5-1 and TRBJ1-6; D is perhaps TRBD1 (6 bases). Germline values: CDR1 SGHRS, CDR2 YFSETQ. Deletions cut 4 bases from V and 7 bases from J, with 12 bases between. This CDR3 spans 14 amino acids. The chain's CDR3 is CASSGGQTNSPLHF. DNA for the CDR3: TGCGCCAGCAGCGGCGGACAGACCAATTCACCCCTCCACTTT.

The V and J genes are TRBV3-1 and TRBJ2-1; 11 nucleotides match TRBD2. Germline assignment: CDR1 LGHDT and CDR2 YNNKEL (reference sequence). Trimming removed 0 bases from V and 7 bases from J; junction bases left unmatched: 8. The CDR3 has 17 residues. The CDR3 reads CASSQDLTSGSSNEQFF. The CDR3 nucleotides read TGTGCCAGCAGCCAAGATTTAACTAGCGGGAGTTCGAATGAGCAGTTCTTC.

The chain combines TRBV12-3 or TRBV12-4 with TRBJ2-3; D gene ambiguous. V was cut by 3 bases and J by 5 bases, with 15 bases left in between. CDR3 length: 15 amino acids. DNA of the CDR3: TGTGCCAGCAGTTTTGGGAAAGGCATGCGAGATACGCAGTATTTT. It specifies CASSFGKGMRDTQYF.

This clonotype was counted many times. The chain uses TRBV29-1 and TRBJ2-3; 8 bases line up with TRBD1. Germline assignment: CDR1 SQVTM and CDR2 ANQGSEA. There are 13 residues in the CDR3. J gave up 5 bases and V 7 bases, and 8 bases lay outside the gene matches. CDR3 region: CSEGQGTKDTQYF. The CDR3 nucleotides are TGCAGCGAAGGACAGGGAACAAAAGATACGCAGTATTTT.

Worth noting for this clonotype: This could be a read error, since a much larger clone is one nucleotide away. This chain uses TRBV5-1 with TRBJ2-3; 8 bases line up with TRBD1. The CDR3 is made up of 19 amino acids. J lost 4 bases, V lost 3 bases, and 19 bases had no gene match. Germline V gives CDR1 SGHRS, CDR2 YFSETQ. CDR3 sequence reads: CASSWSGGGWTGRSDTQYF. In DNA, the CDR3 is TGCGCCAGCAGCTGGTCGGGTGGTGGGTGGACAGGGAGGTCAGATACGCAGTATTTT.

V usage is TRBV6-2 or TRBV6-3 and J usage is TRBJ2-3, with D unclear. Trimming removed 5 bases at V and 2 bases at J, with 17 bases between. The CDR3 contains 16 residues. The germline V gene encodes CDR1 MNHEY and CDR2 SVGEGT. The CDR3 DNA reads TGTGCCAGCAGTCGGGCTCTAGGTATGGACACAGATACGCAGTATTTT. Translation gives CASSRALGMDTDTQYF.

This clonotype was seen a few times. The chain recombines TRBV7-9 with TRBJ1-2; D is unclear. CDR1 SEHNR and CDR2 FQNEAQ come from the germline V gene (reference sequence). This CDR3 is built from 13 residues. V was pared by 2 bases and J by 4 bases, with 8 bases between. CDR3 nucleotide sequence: TGTGCCAGCAGCTTAAACGGATTCTATGGCTACACCTTC. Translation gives CASSLNGFYGYTF.

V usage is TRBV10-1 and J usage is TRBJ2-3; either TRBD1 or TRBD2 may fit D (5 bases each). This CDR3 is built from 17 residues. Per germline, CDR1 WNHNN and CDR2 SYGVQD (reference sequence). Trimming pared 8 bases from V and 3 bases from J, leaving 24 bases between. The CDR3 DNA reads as TGCGCCAGCCCGCGAGAGGGGAGACCTAGACTTACAGATACGCAGTATTTT. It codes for CASPREGRPRLTDTQYF.